Below, 5 T cell receptor beta chains from the same sample are listed, as sequenced in a study of technical replicates of blood from a few donors. Assay used: immunoSEQ multiplex PCR; TCRdb lists only in-frame clones, some missing. The profile shows about 75,000 clones, approximately 96% of them singletons. The specimen was T cells isolated from PBMCs. The receptors stem from a human donor in good health.

The V gene is TRBV18, the J gene TRBJ2-1; weak D call: TRBD2 (6 bases). The CDR3 sequence is 17 residues long. Germline V gene lookup returns CDR1 KGHSH and CDR2 LQKENI. V gave up 0 bases and J gave up 0 bases, with 12 bases separating them. The CDR3 region is CASSPPVRGSSYNEQFF. The CDR3 DNA is TGTGCCAGCTCACCACCGGTCCGGGGGAGCTCCTACAATGAGCAGTTCTTC.

This chain uses TRBV7-9 with TRBJ2-1; TRBD2 is a possible D gene (6 bases). Germline V CDR1 and CDR2: SEHNR, FQNEAQ (reference sequence). The ends were cut back, 8 bases at V and 5 bases at J, with 16 bases in the middle. The CDR3 runs 14 residues. The CDR3 region is CASLAGLGHNEQFF. CDR3 DNA: TGTGCCAGCCTGGCGGGATTGGGCCACAATGAGCAGTTCTTC.

The CDR3 spells CASSLSVEFGYTF. CDR3 sequence (DNA): TGTGCCAGCAGTTTATCGGTGGAGTTTGGCTACACCTTC. The chain couples TRBV27 to TRBJ1-2; D not resolved. The CDR3 covers 13 residues. The V end lost 0 bases, the J end lost 7 bases, and 9 bases lay between the germline ends. The germline gives CDR1 MNHEY, CDR2 SMNVEV (reference sequence).

The rearrangement links TRBV2 to TRBJ2-3; D is possibly TRBD2 (6 bases). V dropped 6 bases and J dropped 2 bases, with 9 bases sitting between them. The V gene's germline CDR1 is SNHLY and CDR2 FYNNEI. CDR3 length: 13 residues. The CDR3: CASSLAYTDTQYF. CDR3 nucleotides: TGTGCCAGCAGCCTAGCGTACACAGATACGCAGTATTTT.

CDR3 protein: CASSPIGQAVPYEQYF. As DNA, the CDR3 is TGCGCCAGCAGCCCTATAGGACAGGCCGTCCCCTACGAGCAGTACTTC. The chain carries TRBV5-1 and TRBJ2-7; 7 bases map to TRBD1. Germline loops: CDR1 SGHRS, CDR2 YFSETQ. This CDR3 has 16 residues. The junction had 12 bases not matched to a gene; V was cut back by 4 bases and J by 2 bases.